What follows are 15 T cell receptor beta chains derived from one specimen sequenced in a study of beta chain features in type 1 diabetes. The sequenced template was cDNA made from the entire isolated RNA. Method: immunoSEQ multiplex PCR; TCRdb's copy keeps in-frame clones and lacks some. The table includes approximately 470,000 clones, about 29% detected once. Sequencing was done on a sample of naive CD4+ T cells from blood. Every receptor here comes from a man younger than 35 in good health.

The chain combines TRBV25-1 with TRBJ2-1, with 13 bases aligning to TRBD2. The V segment lost 3 bases and the J segment 8 bases; nucleotides outside the gene matches: 10. The CDR3 has 17 amino acids. Germline V gene sequence: CDR1 MGHDK, CDR2 SYGVNS. Here the CDR3 reads CASSESGLAGAVDEQFF. DNA of the CDR3: TGTGCCAGCAGTGAGTCCGGACTAGCGGGAGCGGTCGATGAGCAGTTCTTC.

Only a few counts were recorded for this clone. The gene calls are TRBV5-6 and TRBJ2-1; D gene ambiguous. Germline CDR1 is SGHDT and CDR2 is YYEEEE. This CDR3 has 16 residues. Trimming shortened V by 6 bases and J by 0 bases, and 16 bases separated the two germline ends. The CDR3 spells CASTKIKYSSYNEQFF. CDR3 DNA sequence: TGTGCCAGCACCAAGATTAAGTACAGCTCCTACAATGAGCAGTTCTTC.

This clone was observed a handful of times. The chain couples TRBV25-1 to TRBJ2-1; 9 bases fit TRBD1. CDR1 and CDR2 from the germline V gene are MGHDK and SYGVNS. This CDR3 comprises 14 residues. J lost 7 bases, V lost 8 bases, and 9 bases had no gene match. The CDR3 loop is CASGKTGGLNEQFF. DNA for the CDR3: TGTGCCAGCGGAAAGACAGGGGGACTAAATGAGCAGTTCTTC.

The CDR3 bases are TGTGCCAGCAGTGGCGGGAGTGGGACAGATACGCAGTATTTT. Its translation: CASSGGSGTDTQYF. The gene calls are TRBV6-1 and TRBJ2-3, with TRBD2 matching 7 bases. The trim removed 4 bases at V and 3 bases at J, leaving 4 bases unmatched. Germline-derived CDR1 and CDR2 are MNHNS and SASEGT. This CDR3 region has 14 residues.

This clone turned up a few times. At the DNA level, this CDR3 is encoded by other sequences in the same sample as well. The chain combines TRBV7-2 with TRBJ2-3; TRBD2 matches at 9 bases. The CDR3 contains 14 residues. V lost 5 bases and J lost 4; bases outside the gene matches: 4. Looked up from germline, CDR1 is SGHTA and CDR2 is FQGNSA. In DNA form, the CDR3 reads TGTGCCAGCAGCCTTGTAGCGGGGGCAGATACGCAGTATTTT. Protein sequence: CASSLVAGADTQYF.

This clone was observed a handful of times. This chain links TRBV4-1 with TRBJ2-3; tentative D call: TRBD2 (6 bases). Trimming removed 2 bases at V and 6 bases at J, with 18 bases between. The CDR3 loop spans 16 amino acids. Germline CDR1 MGHRA, CDR2 YSYEKL. In DNA, the CDR3 is TGCGCCAGCAGCCAACAAACTACGGGGGTTAGGGATACGCAGTATTTT. Its protein is CASSQQTTGVRDTQYF.

This clone was found a few times. The chain carries TRBV4-3 and TRBJ2-6; possible D gene TRBD1, 6 bases. Trimming cost V 3 bases and J 0 bases, with 15 bases left between them. The CDR3 has 18 residues. Germline lookup yields CDR1 LGHNA and CDR2 YSLEER. This CDR3 is CASSQNRARVSGANVLTF. DNA of the CDR3: TGCGCCAGCAGCCAGAACAGGGCTAGGGTCTCTGGGGCCAACGTCCTGACTTTC.

The chain has TRBV4-2 and TRBJ2-7; D gene uncertain. Trimming pared 3 bases from V and 2 bases from J, leaving 11 bases between. The CDR3 is 14 amino acids. Germline assignment: CDR1 LGHNA and CDR2 YNFKEQ. The DNA of the CDR3 is TGTGCCAGCAGCCAGGGAACTCCTGCCTACGAGCAGTACTTC. Translation: CASSQGTPAYEQYF.

A word on this clone: Other DNA sequences within the sample encode an identical CDR3. For the CDR3, the DNA is TGTGCCATCAGCCTAGCGGGGAGCACAGATACGCAGTATTTT. This codes for CAISLAGSTDTQYF. The V and J genes are TRBV10-3 and TRBJ2-3; 9 bases map to TRBD2. With 6 bases clipped from V and 0 bases from J, the junction kept 1 base outside the gene matches. The CDR3 extends over 14 amino acids. Germline values: CDR1 ENHRY, CDR2 SYGVKD.

This chain's CDR3 is CASSALGSYEQYF. The CDR3 DNA reads TGTGCCAGCAGCGCGCTCGGCTCCTACGAGCAGTACTTC. V and J are TRBV9 and TRBJ2-7; D unclear. CDR1 is SGDLS and CDR2 is YYNGEE in the germline V gene. The CDR3 runs to 13 residues. V was pared by 3 bases and J by 0 bases, with 7 bases between.

About this clone: A junction end diverges from the germline sequence, so it may reflect a read error. This chain uses TRBV2 with TRBJ1-2; a possible D gene is TRBD1 (5 bases). The CDR3 contains 12 residues. Germline CDR1 reads SNHLY; CDR2 reads FYNNEI. CDR3 amino acids: CASTEDGAGYTF. DNA of the CDR3: TGTGCCAGCACTGAAGATGGGGCTGGCTACACCTTC.

This sequence joins TRBV29-1 and TRBJ2-7, with D perhaps matching TRBD1 (5 bases). Germline V CDR1 and CDR2: SQVTM, ANQGSEA. Trimming cost V 0 bases and J 0 bases, with 18 bases left between them. The CDR3 sequence is 17 residues long. CDR3 sequence reads: CSVEDYEQDTFSYEQYF. CDR3 in DNA: TGCAGCGTTGAAGACTATGAACAGGACACCTTCTCCTACGAGCAGTACTTC.

A word on this clone: This specimen includes other DNA sequences encoding the same CDR3. V usage is TRBV7-9 and J usage is TRBJ2-1, with TRBD2 as a possible D gene (6 bases). Trimming shortened V by 3 bases and J by 4 bases, and 7 bases separated the two germline ends. The CDR3 length is 13 residues. Germline loops: CDR1 SEHNR, CDR2 FQNEAQ (reference sequence). Written as DNA, the CDR3 is TGTGCCAGCAGCTTGAGCGGGTACAATGAGCAGTTCTTC. Translation: CASSLSGYNEQFF. Based on the CDR3 plus reference TRBV7-9 and TRBJ2-1, the full variable domain is DTGVSQNPRHKITKRGQNVTFRCDPISEHNRLYWYRQTLGQGPEFLTYFQNEAQLEKSRLLSDRFSAERPKGSFSTLEIQRTEQGDSAMYLCASSLSGYNEQFFGPGTRLTVL.

J is TRBJ2-3 and V is TRBV7-3; D might be TRBD1 or TRBD2, each matching 5 bases. This CDR3 comprises 13 residues. Germline lookup yields CDR1 SGHTA and CDR2 FQGTGA. Trimming stripped 5 bases from V and 8 bases from J, with 14 bases between. This CDR3 is CASSPSGSPTQYF. The CDR3, as DNA: TGTGCCAGCAGCCCCTCAGGGAGCCCTACGCAGTATTTT. Supplemented by reference TRBV7-3 and TRBJ2-3, the full variable domain reads GAGVSQTPSNKVTEKGKYVELRCDPISGHTALYWYRQSLGQGPEFLIYFQGTGAADDSGLPNDRFFAVRPEGSVSTLKIQRTERGDSAVYLCASSPSGSPTQYFGPGTRLTVL.

This clone was detected only once. The V call is TRBV7-3, the J call TRBJ2-2, with D possibly being TRBD1 (6 bases). The V end lost 9 bases, the J end lost 1 base, and 15 bases lay between the germline ends. The germline CDR1 and CDR2 sequences are SGHTA and FQGTGA. The CDR3 is 15 residues long. The chain's CDR3 is CARWRRTENTGELFF. CDR3 DNA: TGTGCCAGATGGAGGAGGACAGAGAACACCGGGGAGCTGTTTTTT. Complete variable domain (other parts from reference TRBV7-3 and TRBJ2-2): GAGVSQTPSNKVTEKGKYVELRCDPISGHTALYWYRQSLGQGPEFLIYFQGTGAADDSGLPNDRFFAVRPEGSVSTLKIQRTERGDSAVYLCARWRRTENTGELFFGEGSRLTVL.